What follows describes a single T cell receptor (beta chain). The sample originates from a study of shared T cell receptors in the human thymus. Here immunoSEQ multiplex PCR was the method, and the copy in TCRdb shows in-frame clones only, minus some. The profile shows about 660,000 clones, approximately 89% of them singletons. The same specimen was also included in a second study, on human thymus T cells.

The sequence was collected from a boy younger than two with a congenital heart defect. The sequenced sample consisted of thymocytes.

The CDR3: CASSPVGRGSYEQYF. CDR3 bases: TGTGCCAGCAGTCCCGTAGGGCGGGGCTCCTACGAGCAGTACTTC. The chain has TRBV27 and TRBJ2-7, with a weak D call TRBD2 (6 bases). Germline V lookup: CDR1 MNHEY, CDR2 SMNVEV (reference sequence). The CDR3 has 15 amino acids. The V end was cut by 5 bases, the J end by 0 bases, with 14 bases between.